These 6 T cell receptor beta chains were sequenced from one sample in a study of Ad26.COV2.S vaccination and SARS-CoV-2 variants. Treatment meaning: 15 to 20 received Ad26.COV2.S at low or high dose, single or two shots; about 5 received placebo; per-sample allocation not given. Vaccine and placebo recipients were sampled on day 63 after the first injection. Method: immunoSEQ multiplex PCR; TCRdb's copy keeps in-frame clones and lacks some. The sample lists 350,000 to 450,000 clones, around 82% occurring once. Specimen: peripheral blood, collected in a trial of Ad26.COV2.S vaccine versus placebo. These TCRs come from a person aged 18-60 years who received the Ad26.COV2.S COVID-19 vaccine or a placebo.

V is TRBV11-2 and J is TRBJ1-4; D is possibly TRBD1 (5 bases). The ends were cut back, 4 bases at V and 3 bases at J, with 12 bases in the middle. This CDR3 has 15 amino acids. Looked up from germline, CDR1 is SGHAT and CDR2 is FQNNGV. The CDR3, as DNA: TGTGCCAGCAGCTCGCTAAGGGGATCTAATGAAAAACTGTTTTTT. It codes for CASSSLRGSNEKLFF.

The chain joins TRBV20-1 to TRBJ2-3, with D perhaps matching TRBD1 or TRBD2 (5 bases each). Germline V CDR1 and CDR2: DFQATT, SNEGSKA (reference sequence). The CDR3 spans 13 residues. V lost 3 bases, J lost 1 base, and 8 bases lay in between. CDR3 nucleotides: TGCAGTGCTAGTCGAGGGGGCACAGATACGCAGTATTTT. Protein sequence: CSASRGGTDTQYF.

This chain links TRBV5-4 with TRBJ2-3, with D hard to call. CDR3 length: 15 residues. Germline-derived CDR1 and CDR2 are SGHNT and YYREEE (reference sequence). Trimming cost V 0 bases and J 4 bases, with 12 bases left between them. The CDR3 sequence: CASSLASDGSDTQYF. In DNA form, the CDR3 reads TGTGCCAGCAGCTTGGCCAGCGACGGCTCAGATACGCAGTATTTT.

The genes are TRBV7-2 and TRBJ2-5; 10 nucleotides match TRBD1. The junction had 2 bases not matched to a gene; V was cut back by 5 bases and J by 2 bases. The CDR3 totals 14 residues. Germline V gives CDR1 SGHTA, CDR2 FQGNSA. The CDR3: CASSPDRGQETQYF. CDR3 in DNA: TGTGCCAGCAGCCCGGACAGGGGGCAAGAGACCCAGTACTTC.

A remark on this clone: The sample has other DNA sequences that encode this CDR3 too. The chain recombines TRBV24-1 with TRBJ1-2; D ambiguous. Germline CDR1 and CDR2: KGHDR and SFDVKD. There are 13 residues in the CDR3. Deletions cut 4 bases from V and 2 bases from J, with 7 bases between. CDR3 region: CATSDSLNYGYTF. In nucleotides, the CDR3 is TGTGCCACCAGTGACAGCCTGAACTATGGCTACACCTTC.

CDR3 coding DNA: TGTGCCAGCAGCGTGGATATACAGGGGGCAACAGATACGCAGTATTTT. It translates to CASSVDIQGATDTQYF. The chain recombines TRBV9 with TRBJ2-3, with 9 bases matching TRBD1. The CDR3 has 16 amino acids. Unmatched junction bases numbered 7, after V lost 2 bases and J lost 3 bases. CDR1 and CDR2 from the germline V gene are SGDLS and YYNGEE.